This is a list of T cell receptor beta chains from one sample in a study of response to subunit inactivated influenza vaccine. TCRdb re-derived calls from the RT-PCR reads in MiXCR, one entry per CDR3 protein. This sample has over 400,000 distinct CDR3 sequences, with about a tenth found just once. This specimen consisted of PBMCs from blood, obtained roughly 46 days after vaccination. The source of these receptors is a middle-aged man who received an inactivated influenza vaccine. Both conserved end residues are part of each CDR3. Fields, in order: V gene, D gene, clone size, J gene, CDR3 DNA, CDR3 protein. The D gene is left open where the match is weak. Size is omitted from some rows. Given values are once, few, many or a class for expanded clones.

v_call: TRBV5-1; d_call: NA; clone_size: few; j_call: TRBJ2-7; cdr3_nt: TGCGCCAGCAGCGTGTCAGGGTCCACCTACGAGCAGTACTTC; cdr3_aa: CASSVSGSTYEQYF
v_call: TRBV10-3; d_call: TRBD2; clone_size: NA; j_call: TRBJ2-7; cdr3_nt: TGTGCCATCGGGAACACGACTAGCGGCTACGAGCAGTACTTC; cdr3_aa: CAIGNTTSGYEQYF
v_call: TRBV5-1; d_call: TRBD2; clone_size: NA; j_call: TRBJ2-5; cdr3_nt: TGCGCCAGCAGCTGGACTAGCGGGGCCCAAGAGACCCAGTACTTC; cdr3_aa: CASSWTSGAQETQYF
v_call: TRBV2; d_call: TRBD1; clone_size: NA; j_call: TRBJ2-2; cdr3_nt: TGTGCCAGCAGTGAGACGACAGGGTTCGGGGAGCTGTTTTTT; cdr3_aa: CASSETTGFGELFF
v_call: TRBV7-9; d_call: TRBD2; clone_size: few; j_call: TRBJ2-7; cdr3_nt: TGTGCCAGCAGCTCTCTGGGGACTAGCGGAAGCTCCTACGAGCAGTACTTC; cdr3_aa: CASSSLGTSGSSYEQYF
v_call: TRBV7-2; d_call: NA; clone_size: NA; j_call: TRBJ2-5; cdr3_nt: TGTGCCAGCAGCGAGGGGTTGGGGAAGACCCAGTACTTC; cdr3_aa: CASSEGLGKTQYF
v_call: TRBV7-2; d_call: NA; clone_size: NA; j_call: TRBJ1-6; cdr3_nt: TGTGCCAGCAGCACCCGGACAGCCTATAATTCACCCCTCCACTTT; cdr3_aa: CASSTRTAYNSPLHF
v_call: TRBV4-2; d_call: NA; clone_size: many; j_call: TRBJ2-1; cdr3_nt: TGTGCCAGCAGCCAAGCAACGGGAGTGAGGAATGAGCAGTTCTTC; cdr3_aa: CASSQATGVRNEQFF
v_call: TRBV6-2/TRBV6-3; d_call: TRBD1; clone_size: few; j_call: TRBJ1-2; cdr3_nt: TGTGCCAGCAGTTTCGGACAGGGGAGGTCCACCTTC; cdr3_aa: CASSFGQGRSTF
v_call: TRBV29-1; d_call: TRBD2; clone_size: NA; j_call: TRBJ2-7; cdr3_nt: TGCAGCGTTGAAGTCCGGGCTAGCGGGATGTACGAGCAGTACTTC; cdr3_aa: CSVEVRASGMYEQYF
v_call: TRBV11-1; d_call: NA; clone_size: few; j_call: TRBJ2-3; cdr3_nt: TGTGCCAGCAGCTTATTAGGAGGGAAAGATACGCAGTATTTT; cdr3_aa: CASSLLGGKDTQYF
v_call: TRBV7-9; d_call: TRBD1; clone_size: NA; j_call: TRBJ2-5; cdr3_nt: TGTGCCAGCAGCTTAATATGGACAGGGGTCCAAGAGACCCAGTACTTC; cdr3_aa: CASSLIWTGVQETQYF
v_call: TRBV20-1; d_call: NA; clone_size: many; j_call: TRBJ2-7; cdr3_nt: TGCAGTGCTAGAGATCACAGGACAAGCGCCTACGAGCAGTACTTC; cdr3_aa: CSARDHRTSAYEQYF
v_call: TRBV20-1; d_call: TRBD1; clone_size: few; j_call: TRBJ2-7; cdr3_nt: TGCAGTGCTAGAGACAGTACAGGGGTTGGTGCCGAGCAGTACTTC; cdr3_aa: CSARDSTGVGAEQYF
v_call: TRBV12-3/TRBV12-4; d_call: NA; clone_size: many; j_call: TRBJ2-1; cdr3_nt: TGTGCCAGCAGTTTTACGGACGGATCCTACAATGAGCAGTTCTTC; cdr3_aa: CASSFTDGSYNEQFF
v_call: TRBV29-1; d_call: TRBD2; clone_size: few; j_call: TRBJ2-1; cdr3_nt: TGCAGCGTTGAAGGTGAGCGGGGCCAACGAAATGAGCAGTTCTTC; cdr3_aa: CSVEGERGQRNEQFF
v_call: TRBV11-2; d_call: TRBD2; clone_size: many; j_call: TRBJ2-5; cdr3_nt: TGTGCCAGCAGCGAGGGACTAGCGGGAGTAGAGACCCAGTACTTC; cdr3_aa: CASSEGLAGVETQYF
v_call: TRBV25-1; d_call: NA; clone_size: many; j_call: TRBJ2-2; cdr3_nt: TGTGCCAGCAGTGAATATCGGCAGGGCAACACCGGGGAGCTGTTTTTT; cdr3_aa: CASSEYRQGNTGELFF
v_call: TRBV7-2; d_call: NA; clone_size: few; j_call: TRBJ2-1; cdr3_nt: TGTGCCAGCAGCTCGGCTGGGGTCCGCCGGGAGCAGTTCTTC; cdr3_aa: CASSSAGVRREQFF
v_call: TRBV12-3/TRBV12-4; d_call: TRBD1; clone_size: few; j_call: TRBJ1-6; cdr3_nt: TGTGCCAGCAGTCCGGGGACAGGGCATTCACCCCTCCACTTT; cdr3_aa: CASSPGTGHSPLHF
v_call: TRBV9; d_call: NA; clone_size: NA; j_call: TRBJ2-5; cdr3_nt: TGTGCCAGCAGCGTATCCATACGGAAGACCCAGTACTTC; cdr3_aa: CASSVSIRKTQYF
v_call: TRBV12-3/TRBV12-4; d_call: TRBD1; clone_size: many; j_call: TRBJ2-7; cdr3_nt: TGTGCCAGCAGTTTAGTACAGGGGAGCGAGCAGTACTTC; cdr3_aa: CASSLVQGSEQYF
v_call: TRBV3-1; d_call: NA; clone_size: many; j_call: TRBJ2-5; cdr3_nt: TGTGCCAGCAGCCACCGGGCCCTACAAGAGACCCAGTACTTC; cdr3_aa: CASSHRALQETQYF
v_call: TRBV3-1; d_call: TRBD2; clone_size: few; j_call: TRBJ2-7; cdr3_nt: TGTGCCAGCAGCCATAACGGGCTAGCGGGAGGAAACGAGCAGTACTTC; cdr3_aa: CASSHNGLAGGNEQYF
v_call: TRBV5-6; d_call: NA; clone_size: few; j_call: TRBJ2-5; cdr3_nt: TGTGCCAGCAGCTTGGGGCGGGCCTTCGAGACCCAGTACTTC; cdr3_aa: CASSLGRAFETQYF
v_call: TRBV20-1; d_call: TRBD1; clone_size: NA; j_call: TRBJ1-6; cdr3_nt: TGCAGTGCTAGGGGGACAGGGGCTGGTAATTCACCCCTCCACTTT; cdr3_aa: CSARGTGAGNSPLHF
v_call: TRBV5-5; d_call: NA; clone_size: NA; j_call: TRBJ1-1; cdr3_nt: TGTGCCAGCAGCTTGTCGGGCGAGATAACTGAAGCTTTCTTT; cdr3_aa: CASSLSGEITEAFF
v_call: TRBV10-3; d_call: TRBD2; clone_size: NA; j_call: TRBJ2-3; cdr3_nt: TGTGCCATCAGGGCGGGACTAGCGGGAGCCCTAGCGTCCACAGATACGCAGTATTTT; cdr3_aa: CAIRAGLAGALASTDTQYF
v_call: TRBV10-2; d_call: NA; clone_size: NA; j_call: TRBJ2-1; cdr3_nt: TGCGCCAGCAGTGATATAGTGGCCCCCCGGAATGAGCAGTTCTTC; cdr3_aa: CASSDIVAPRNEQFF
v_call: TRBV5-6; d_call: TRBD2; clone_size: few; j_call: TRBJ2-5; cdr3_nt: TGTGCCAGCAGCCTAAGACTAGCGGGGCGGGAGACCCAGTACTTC; cdr3_aa: CASSLRLAGRETQYF
v_call: TRBV2; d_call: TRBD1; clone_size: NA; j_call: TRBJ2-2; cdr3_nt: TGTGCCAGCAAGAATGGACAGGGGCGGACCGGGGAGCTGTTTTTT; cdr3_aa: CASKNGQGRTGELFF
v_call: TRBV24-1; d_call: TRBD1; clone_size: NA; j_call: TRBJ2-1; cdr3_nt: TGTGCCACCAGTGATTTGTCTGGGACAGGAAGAGACAATGAGCAGTTCTTC; cdr3_aa: CATSDLSGTGRDNEQFF
v_call: TRBV7-9; d_call: NA; clone_size: NA; j_call: TRBJ2-1; cdr3_nt: TGTGCCAGCAGCCCGAGACTTCTGAGCTCCTACAATGAGCAGTTCTTC; cdr3_aa: CASSPRLLSSYNEQFF
v_call: TRBV7-8; d_call: TRBD1; clone_size: NA; j_call: TRBJ1-5; cdr3_nt: TGTGCCAGCAGCTTTCACAGGGGGCAGAGGGGCAATCAGCCCCAGCATTTT; cdr3_aa: CASSFHRGQRGNQPQHF
v_call: TRBV20-1; d_call: NA; clone_size: NA; j_call: TRBJ2-5; cdr3_nt: TGCAGTGCTAGTGTCCGTCGGAGGGAGACCCAGTACTTC; cdr3_aa: CSASVRRRETQYF
v_call: TRBV12-3/TRBV12-4; d_call: TRBD1; clone_size: many; j_call: TRBJ2-1; cdr3_nt: TGTGCCAGCAGTGGGACAGGGGTCTCGAGTGAGCAGTTCTTC; cdr3_aa: CASSGTGVSSEQFF
v_call: TRBV12-3/TRBV12-4; d_call: TRBD2; clone_size: few; j_call: TRBJ2-1; cdr3_nt: TGTGCCAGCAGTTTAGACGGGGGGACCTACAATGAGCAGTTCTTC; cdr3_aa: CASSLDGGTYNEQFF
v_call: TRBV28; d_call: NA; clone_size: few; j_call: TRBJ1-2; cdr3_nt: TGTGCCAGCACTTGGAGGCAGAGGGTAGGGTTTTCTGGCTACACCTTC; cdr3_aa: CASTWRQRVGFSGYTF
v_call: TRBV6-2/TRBV6-3; d_call: NA; clone_size: NA; j_call: TRBJ2-1; cdr3_nt: TGTGCCAGCACCAAGGGGGGGGCGATCTACAATGAGCAGTTCTTC; cdr3_aa: CASTKGGAIYNEQFF
v_call: TRBV7-8; d_call: TRBD1; clone_size: NA; j_call: TRBJ2-7; cdr3_nt: TGTGCCAGCAGCAACTCGGGACAGGGCTACGAGCAGTACTTC; cdr3_aa: CASSNSGQGYEQYF
v_call: TRBV4-3; d_call: TRBD1; clone_size: NA; j_call: TRBJ1-3; cdr3_nt: TGCGCCAGCAGCCAAGTCCCGGGACAGGGGAGAAACACCATATATTTT; cdr3_aa: CASSQVPGQGRNTIYF
v_call: TRBV11-2; d_call: NA; clone_size: few; j_call: TRBJ2-4; cdr3_nt: TGTGCCAGCAGCGGGATCCCCAGGATTCAGTACTTC; cdr3_aa: CASSGIPRIQYF
v_call: TRBV5-1; d_call: TRBD2; clone_size: few; j_call: TRBJ2-3; cdr3_nt: TGCGCCAGCAGCTTGGTGGGAGCGGGAGGGCCGGCAGATACGCAGTATTTT; cdr3_aa: CASSLVGAGGPADTQYF
v_call: TRBV6-2/TRBV6-3; d_call: TRBD1; clone_size: NA; j_call: TRBJ2-7; cdr3_nt: TGTGCCAGCAGTTATCGGGACAGGGGGCGGAACGAGCAGTACTTC; cdr3_aa: CASSYRDRGRNEQYF
v_call: TRBV28; d_call: TRBD2; clone_size: few; j_call: TRBJ2-7; cdr3_nt: TGTGCCAGCAGTCGCCGAAAGGGACTAATTACCTACGAGCAGTACTTC; cdr3_aa: CASSRRKGLITYEQYF
v_call: TRBV7-7; d_call: TRBD2; clone_size: NA; j_call: TRBJ2-5; cdr3_nt: TGTGCCAGCAGCTCGGGAGCGGGAGGGCCGAAAGAGACCCAGTACTTC; cdr3_aa: CASSSGAGGPKETQYF